This T cell receptor (beta chain) was sequenced during a study of regulatory T cells in long-lasting Graves disease (dated by TCRdb to about 2021). Turning to the overall study: Patients with newly diagnosed Graves' disease had been on antithyroid drugs for under 3 months. Patients with persistent Graves' disease were compared with patients with newly diagnosed Graves' disease using TCR sequencing and RNA sequencing of peripheral blood. The study was registered as a clinical trial and conducted in China. A total of around 35 samples were covered by TCR sequencing, comprising some 13 persistent and about 20 newly diagnosed Graves' disease patients.

The time point label corresponds to: newly diagnosed GD, antithyroid drugs for less than 3 months. RNA was extracted from PBMCs in TRIzol for both TCR sequencing and RNA sequencing. Graves' disease was diagnosed according to American Thyroid Association guidelines. Recruitment of patients was carried out at an endocrinology department in Xi'an, China. Each patient gave 7.5 to 10 milliliters of peripheral blood, collected in an EDTA anticoagulant tube. Ficoll Paque Plus density gradient separation was used to isolate PBMCs, and no further T cell sorting was done. An Agilent 2100 Bioanalyzer and agarose gel were used to check RNA quality, and a NanoDrop 2000 was used to measure RNA concentration. Of note for this clonotype: Its target antigen remains unknown. Base qualities are not recorded, but no much larger clone differs from it by a single base.

The junction shows trimming of 3 bases on V and 5 bases on J, and the gene matches do not reach 7 bases of it. Sequences KGHDR (CDR1) and SFDVKD (CDR2) are obtained from the germline V gene. Reading from cysteine to phenylalanine, the CDR3 counts 15 amino acids. Left in the record is the CDR3 DNA by itself, 45 bases read in frame from the first base. Libraries came from multiplex PCR. Reads for this sample came from an Illumina HiSeq 4000. TCR beta libraries were built with iRepertoire HTBI primers and Arm-PCR amplification of CDR3 regions. Before sequencing, the PCR products went through gel purification. Per the authors' processing: Across samples, about 63 TRBV and over 11 TRBJ segments were identified and used for gene usage analysis of CDR3 amino acid clonotypes. COPE and FqMerger were used to merge the filtered high-quality paired reads into contigs. BLAST was used to align contigs to IMGT TRBV, TRBD and TRBJ reference genes, with CDR3 defined following IMGT. Highly expanded clones were defined as clonotypes with a frequency above 0.1%. Repertoire diversity was measured by Shannon entropy, and V-J evenness by the Gini coefficient. A clonotype found in more than one individual was treated as public. In TCRdb, the public reads were trimmed at Q25 with fastp and aligned with MiXCR, with productive beta chains retained. Rows are combined by CDR3 protein, so each entry shows the most common genes and DNA. The V and J calls follow TCRdb's processing rather than the paper's. In this sample the table shows roughly 320,000 distinct CDR3 sequences, 16% of which occur a single time. Together, the top ten hold 25% to 30% of the sample.

The full study reports these points: Only peripheral blood was studied, because thyroid tissue, the primary lesion, was inaccessible. Patients with persistent disease shared more public clonotypes (approximately 2,500) than newly diagnosed patients did (around 980). TRBV28, TRBJ1-2 and TRBJ2-5 were preferentially used in persistent disease, while TRBV20-1 and TRBJ2-1 were favored in newly diagnosed disease. Compared with newly diagnosed patients, persistent Graves' disease patients had lower TCR Shannon entropy and fewer highly expanded clones, which suggests clonal expansion. The authors acknowledged the small sample size as a limitation that may reduce accuracy. Only the TCR beta chain was sequenced and analyzed.

Another study also made use of these data, one on T cells in Graves' hyperthyroidism and ophthalmopathy. Per that second paper: Graves' hyperthyroidism was defined as stable when no progression to ophthalmopathy occurred over 18 months of follow-up. Hyperthyroidism patients were newly diagnosed, had a disease duration of under 2 months, and were aged 18 to 65 years. Patients with uncontrolled infections, other autoimmune diseases, pregnancy or lactation were excluded. Diagnoses were based on clinical symptoms, serum thyroxine and TRAb, thyroid ultrasound and orbital computed tomography. The TCR CDR3 was subjected to a first round of RT-PCR using the HTBI primer set and the Qiagen OneStep RT-PCR kit. Blood samples also contained most of the expanded thyroid clonotypes (frequency above 0.001), which suggests that blood repertoires may reflect thyroid immune responses. A 13 V-J signature model separated ophthalmopathy from stable hyperthyroidism, with around 90% sensitivity and just under 84% specificity in cross-validation and 80%/75% in testing. In validation, the model predicted progression to ophthalmopathy a median of about 5.9 months before onset, with 70% to 71% sensitivity and nearly 75% specificity. To identify TCR V-J signatures that set the groups apart, the researchers used a discovery cohort of 100 patients, made up of approximately 43 with Graves' ophthalmopathy and about 60 with stable Graves' hyperthyroidism. Prospective prediction of ophthalmopathy was tested in an independent validation cohort consisting of 18 to 20 hyperthyroidism patients and some 15 patients who later progressed to ophthalmopathy. For training and testing, the roughly 97 patients in the discovery cohort were randomly divided in a 7:3 ratio. In addition, the study compared T-cell repertoires in thyroid tissue and in blood from about 6 Graves' hyperthyroidism patients. After blood sampling, hyperthyroidism patients were treated with methimazole at a starting dose of 30 mg daily, and ophthalmopathy patients were treated with high-dose intravenous methylprednisolone. The libraries were constructed in a second round of multiplex PCR and then size-selected and purified. Sequencing of the libraries was done on an Illumina HiSeq2000 using paired-end 100 bp reads. Raw data were processed with SOAPnuke, discarding reads with adapters, uncalled bases, mean Phred below 15, or no exact constant-primer or identifier match. High-quality paired reads were merged using COPE v1.2.5, and each unique nucleotide sequence was defined as a clonotype. MiTCR v1.1 was used to align clonotypes to the IMGT TRBV, TRBD and TRBJ reference segments. Analysis was restricted to V-J combinations with a frequency above 0.0001, which covered 98% to 99.2% of repertoires. The TCS score was defined as the ratio of F50 (clonal expansion) to E x V (chaos), calculated using BLOSUM62-based TCRdist between CDR3 peptides within each V-J. Welch's t-statistics and random forest reduced just over 500 V-J features to fewer than 15, which were used in a naive Bayes classifier (R e1071). No statistical method was used to set the sample size in advance, and investigators knew the group allocation. The paper reports TCR Vbeta CDR3 sequencing of roughly 140 peripheral blood samples: around 45 ophthalmopathy, 70 to 85 hyperthyroidism and approximately 17 progressor patients.

The sequence was collected from a man between 35 and 55 years old with Graves disease. Donor details come from another sample of the same person, matched by shared clones. The sequence links TRBV24-1 to TRBJ1-2, with 8 junctional bases fitting TRBD1. Sequenced here: peripheral blood mononuclear cells (PBMCs), sampled at new diagnosis, from a patient treated with antithyroid drugs. The encoded CDR3 is CATSDTGTGIYGYTF. The DNA is as follows: TGTGCCACCAGTGATACCGGGACAGGAATATATGGCTACACCTTC.